The clone carrying this TCR beta chain was picked up one time. TCRdb keeps only in-frame clones here, not all; method: immunoSEQ multiplex PCR. The data contain under 200,000 clones, roughly 80% of them singletons. The record originates from a study of blood T cell repertoires in COVID-19. Trimming stripped 4 bases from V and 1 base from J, with 7 bases between. Germline assignment: CDR1 MNHEY and CDR2 SVGAGI. The CDR3 sequence is 13 residues long. Specimen: peripheral blood. The chain employs TRBV6-5 and TRBJ1-1, with D uncertain. This TCR derives from a woman between 65 and 79 years old with COVID-19, enrolled during active disease. The CDR3 loop reads CASSSGRNTEAFF. CDR3 DNA sequence: TGTGCCAGCAGTTCGGGAAGGAACACTGAAGCTTTCTTT.